This T cell receptor beta chain was documented in a study of T-cell reconstitution after alpha-beta-depleted transplantation in children. TCRbeta library construction was performed incorporating unique molecular identifiers. TCRdb passed the PCR reads through MiXCR, listing each CDR3 protein once. The sample shows about 100,000 distinct CDR3 sequences, 5% to 7% of them seen only once. The germline V and J ends were trimmed by 3 bases and 0 bases, with 17 bases remaining between them. This CDR3 comprises 17 residues. Germline V gene lookup returns CDR1 SGHDT and CDR2 YYEEEE. The rearrangement uses TRBV5-6 and TRBJ2-3, with D perhaps TRBD2 (5 bases). The TCR sequence derives from a male patient between 2 and 15 years old who had a stem cell transplant for acute lymphoblastic leukemia, so the T cells may come from the graft donor. The sequenced sample was PBMCs, mostly from graft donor cells, obtained 360 days after TCRalphabeta/CD19-depleted stem cell transplant. Written as DNA, the CDR3 is TGTGCCAGCAGCTCAGTCTTAGCGCCTGCTAGCACAGATACGCAGTATTTT. This codes for CASSSVLAPASTDTQYF. Full variable domain (missing parts from reference TRBV5-6 and TRBJ2-3): DAGVTQSPTHLIKTRGQQVTLRCSPKSGHDTVSWYQQALGQGPQFIFQYYEEEERQRGNFPDRFSGHQFPNYSSELNVNALLLGDSALYLCASSSVLAPASTDTQYFGPGTRLTVL.